The rows below give T cell receptor beta chains drawn from one sample of a study of neoadjuvant anti-PD-1 for oral cavity cancer. Data came from immunoSEQ multiplex PCR; TCRdb stores just in-frame clones and leaves some out. The sample lists just under 70,000 clones; approximately 84% were seen once. Here the sequenced sample was PBMCs, taken after nivolumab (anti-PD-1) treatment. The receptors come from a person between 40 and 85 years old with oral cavity squamous cell carcinoma. CDR3s include the opening cysteine and the closing phenylalanine or tryptophan. Fields, in order: clone size, J gene, D gene, V gene, CDR3 protein, CDR3 DNA. The D gene is left open where the match is weak. The size of a clone is reported for some rows only, either as once, few or many, or as a class for expanded clones.

>-|TRBJ1-1|TRBD1|TRBV9
CASSVGTGGSGTEAFF
TGTGCCAGCAGCGTAGGGACAGGGGGCTCGGGCACTGAAGCTTTCTTT
>-|TRBJ2-2|TRBD2|TRBV30
CAWSRVAGGINTGELFF
TGTGCCTGGAGTAGGGTAGCGGGAGGGATAAACACCGGGGAGCTGTTTTTT
>once|TRBJ2-4|TRBD1|TRBV11-2
CASSPLDRTKNIQYF
TGTGCCAGCAGCCCCCTGGACAGGACAAAAAACATTCAGTACTTC
>-|TRBJ2-5|-|TRBV7-8
CASSLGQGRSQETQYF
TGTGCCAGCAGCTTAGGGCAGGGACGCTCACAGGAGACCCAGTACTTC
>-|TRBJ2-3|-|TRBV7-8
CASSLGGGVPTDTQYF
TGTGCCAGCAGCTTAGGAGGGGGAGTCCCCACAGATACGCAGTATTTT
>-|TRBJ1-3|-|TRBV7-8
CASSLSRYSGNTIYF
TGTGCCAGCAGCTTAAGTCGGTACTCTGGAAACACCATATATTTT
>once|TRBJ1-4|-|TRBV10-1
CASSEGWDEKLFF
TGCGCCAGCAGTGAGGGGTGGGATGAAAAACTGTTTTTT
>-|TRBJ1-2|-|TRBV6-1
CASSEHGGERGGYGYTF
TGTGCCAGCAGTGAACACGGGGGTGAGAGAGGAGGGTATGGCTACACCTTC
>-|TRBJ2-1|TRBD1|TRBV6-4
CASSDGTGGNEQFF
TGTGCCAGCAGTGACGGGACAGGGGGCAATGAGCAGTTCTTC
>-|TRBJ1-2|TRBD1|TRBV6-1
CASSIGQGNFYGYTF
TGTGCCAGCAGTATTGGACAGGGGAACTTTTATGGCTACACCTTC
>few|TRBJ2-7|-|TRBV2
CASRSNSYEQYF
TGTGCCAGCAGAAGCAACTCCTACGAGCAGTACTTC
>once|TRBJ2-3|TRBD2|TRBV10-1
CASSDSPSGGPRMW
TGCGCCAGCAGTGATTCCCCTAGCGGCGGGCCTCGGATGTGG
>-|TRBJ1-5|TRBD1|TRBV2
CASSATGTGYQPQHF
TGTGCCAGCAGCGCTACCGGGACAGGCTATCAGCCCCAGCATTTT
>-|TRBJ1-4|TRBD1|TRBV25-1
CASSYLGQGYEKLFF
TGTGCCAGCAGTTACTTAGGACAGGGATATGAAAAACTGTTTTTT
>-|TRBJ2-3|TRBD2|TRBV4-1
CASSQATSGTDTQYF
TGCGCCAGCAGCCAAGCGACTAGCGGCACAGATACGCAGTATTTT
>-|TRBJ2-3|TRBD2|TRBV28
CASSLGTSGTDTQYF
TGTGCCAGCAGTTTAGGGACTAGCGGCACAGATACGCAGTATTTT
>-|TRBJ2-7|-|TRBV28
CASRTDDGFSYEQYF
TGTGCCAGCAGGACCGACGACGGTTTCTCCTACGAGCAGTACTTC
>-|TRBJ2-2|-|TRBV7-2
CASTNPQSLAAGELFF
TGTGCCAGCACTAACCCCCAATCACTGGCCGCCGGGGAGCTGTTTTTT
>-|TRBJ2-2|-|TRBV7-6
CASSLSGQTGKAGELFF
TGTGCCAGCAGCTTATCGGGACAAACGGGGAAGGCCGGGGAGCTGTTTTTT
>-|TRBJ2-1|-|TRBV6-5
CASSYRANEQFF
TGTGCCAGCAGTTACAGGGCCAATGAGCAGTTCTTC
>-|TRBJ2-1|TRBD2|TRBV11-2
CASSPRLAGVFNEQFF
TGTGCCAGCAGCCCCCGACTAGCGGGAGTCTTCAATGAGCAGTTCTTC
>-|TRBJ2-7|-|TRBV27
CASTGGGYEQYF
TGTGCCAGCACCGGAGGGGGCTACGAGCAGTACTTC
>-|TRBJ2-3|TRBD2|TRBV5-1
CASFRSGRAPDTQYF
TGCGCCAGCTTTCGGAGCGGGAGGGCCCCAGATACGCAGTATTTT
>-|TRBJ1-4|TRBD1|TRBV4-1
CASSRRDSLNEKLFF
TGCGCCAGCAGCCGCCGGGACAGCCTTAATGAAAAACTGTTTTTT
>-|TRBJ1-2|-|TRBV28
CASSLGRGSGYTF
TGTGCCAGCAGTTTGGGCAGGGGCAGTGGCTACACCTTC
>-|TRBJ1-2|-|TRBV27
CASSPRGGGYGYTF
TGTGCCAGCAGTCCACGGGGGGGCGGCTATGGCTACACCTTC
>-|TRBJ1-1|-|TRBV15
CATSWGWNTEAFF
TGTGCCACCAGCTGGGGATGGAACACTGAAGCTTTCTTT
>-|TRBJ2-7|-|TRBV7-2
CASSLVGVPAHEQYF
TGTGCCAGCAGCTTAGTTGGGGTTCCGGCCCACGAGCAGTACTTC
>-|TRBJ1-1|-|TRBV28
CASSGDMNTEAFF
TGTGCCAGCAGTGGGGATATGAACACTGAAGCTTTCTTT
>-|TRBJ1-2|-|TRBV5-1
CASSPPGQANGYTF
TGCGCCAGCAGCCCCCCGGGGCAGGCGAATGGCTACACCTTC
>-|TRBJ2-1|-|TRBV2
CASSQEVNEQFF
TGTGCCAGCAGTCAAGAGGTGAACGAGCAGTTCTTC